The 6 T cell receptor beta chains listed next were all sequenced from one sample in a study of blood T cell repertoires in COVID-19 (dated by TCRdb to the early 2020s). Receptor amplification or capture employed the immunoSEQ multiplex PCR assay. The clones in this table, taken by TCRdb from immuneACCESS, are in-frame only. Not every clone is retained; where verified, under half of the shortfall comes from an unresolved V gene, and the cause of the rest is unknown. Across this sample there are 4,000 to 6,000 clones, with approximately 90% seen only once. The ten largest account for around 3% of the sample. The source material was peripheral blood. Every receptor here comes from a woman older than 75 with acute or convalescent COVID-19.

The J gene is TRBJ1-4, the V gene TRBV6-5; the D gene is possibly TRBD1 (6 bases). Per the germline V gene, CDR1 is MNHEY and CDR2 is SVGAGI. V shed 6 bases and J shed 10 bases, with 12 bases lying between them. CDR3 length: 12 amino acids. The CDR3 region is CASRGGQVKLFF. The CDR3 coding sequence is TGTGCCAGCAGAGGGGGTCAAGTAAAACTGTTTTTT.

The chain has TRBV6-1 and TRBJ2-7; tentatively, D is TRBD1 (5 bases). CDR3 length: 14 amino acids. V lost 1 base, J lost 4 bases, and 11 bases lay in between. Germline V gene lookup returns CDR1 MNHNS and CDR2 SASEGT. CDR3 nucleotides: TGTGCCAGCAGTGAAGGGCAGGGTTATTACGAGCAGTACTTC. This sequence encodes CASSEGQGYYEQYF.

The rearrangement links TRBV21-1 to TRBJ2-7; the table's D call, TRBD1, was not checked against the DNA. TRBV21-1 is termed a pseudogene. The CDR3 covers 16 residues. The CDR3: CASSNFGPDSGYEQYF. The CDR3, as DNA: TGTGCCAGCAGCAACTTCGGCCCGGACAGTGGCTACGAGCAGTACTTC.

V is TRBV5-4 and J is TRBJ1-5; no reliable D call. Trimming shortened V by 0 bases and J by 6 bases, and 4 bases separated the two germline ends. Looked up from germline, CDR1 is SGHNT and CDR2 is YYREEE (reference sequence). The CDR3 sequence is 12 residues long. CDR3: CASSLDSQPQHF. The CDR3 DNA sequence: TGTGCCAGCAGCTTGGATAGTCAGCCCCAGCATTTT.

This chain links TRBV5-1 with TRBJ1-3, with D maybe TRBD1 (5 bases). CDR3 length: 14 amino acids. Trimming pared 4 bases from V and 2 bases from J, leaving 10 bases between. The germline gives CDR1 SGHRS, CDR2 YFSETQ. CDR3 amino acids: CASSPGGPGNTIYF. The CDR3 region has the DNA TGCGCCAGCAGCCCCGGGGGTCCTGGAAACACCATATATTTT.

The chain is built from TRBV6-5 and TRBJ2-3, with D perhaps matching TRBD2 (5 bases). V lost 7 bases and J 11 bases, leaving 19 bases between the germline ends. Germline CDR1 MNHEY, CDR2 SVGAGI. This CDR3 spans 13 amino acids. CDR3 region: CASTYGLSTRQYF. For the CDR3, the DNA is TGTGCCAGCACCTACGGACTTTCCACAAGGCAGTATTTT.